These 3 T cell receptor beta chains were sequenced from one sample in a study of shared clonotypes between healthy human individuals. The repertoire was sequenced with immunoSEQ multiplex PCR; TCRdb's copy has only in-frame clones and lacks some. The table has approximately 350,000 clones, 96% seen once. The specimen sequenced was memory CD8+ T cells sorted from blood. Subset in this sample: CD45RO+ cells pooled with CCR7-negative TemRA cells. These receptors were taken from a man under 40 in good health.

The CDR3 DNA sequence: TGTGCCAGCAGTTTTCGAAGGCGGACGTTCACTGAAGCTTTCTTT. Translated, it gives CASSFRRRTFTEAFF. The chain has TRBV28 and TRBJ1-1; D is ambiguous. Trimming took off 3 bases at V and 4 bases at J, with 15 bases between the two ends. The CDR3 length is 15 residues. Germline-derived CDR1 and CDR2 are MDHEN and SYDVKM.

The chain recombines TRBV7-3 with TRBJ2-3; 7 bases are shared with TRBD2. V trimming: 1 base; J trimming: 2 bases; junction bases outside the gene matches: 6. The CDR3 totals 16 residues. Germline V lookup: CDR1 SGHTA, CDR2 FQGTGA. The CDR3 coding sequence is TGTGCCAGCAGCTTAAATGCGGGAGCCTACACAGATACGCAGTATTTT. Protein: CASSLNAGAYTDTQYF.

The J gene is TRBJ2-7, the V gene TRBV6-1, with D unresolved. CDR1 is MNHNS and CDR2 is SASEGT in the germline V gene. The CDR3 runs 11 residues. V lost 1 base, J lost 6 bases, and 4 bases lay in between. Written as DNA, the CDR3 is TGTGCCAGCAGTGAAGGAAGCGAGCAGTACTTC. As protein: CASSEGSEQYF.